The rows below give T cell receptor beta chains drawn from one sample of a study of cytomegalovirus exposure and HLA in healthy donors. Only in-frame clones appear in the TCRdb table, and some are missing; sequencing was by immunoSEQ multiplex PCR. The sample contains 150,000 to 200,000 clones, about 84% of which appear only once. The sequenced sample was PBMCs. These receptors were taken from a man aged 18 to 29 in good health and CMV-seronegative. Both conserved end residues are trimmed from each CDR3.

J	V	CDR3
TRBJ2-7	TRBV5-1	ASSTSGQGAYEQY
TRBJ2-4	TRBV18	ASSPSAKNIQY
TRBJ2-7	TRBV7-8	ASSLGLALYEQY
TRBJ2-2	TRBV7-6	ASSLAGRNTGELF
TRBJ2-3	TRBV6-1	ASSVWASTDTQY
TRBJ1-4	TRBV7-9	ASSLVGEKLF
TRBJ1-1	TRBV27	ASSWGERMNTEAF
TRBJ2-5	TRBV5-4	ASSLVPGQETQY
TRBJ1-2	TRBV19	ASSIGGGYT
TRBJ1-5	TRBV5-6	ASSFGVTSNQPQH
TRBJ2-5	TRBV2	ASTAGLGGETQY
TRBJ1-1	TRBV5-6	ASSYATGQKNTEAF
TRBJ2-3	TRBV19	ASSIELRGITDTQY
TRBJ1-1	TRBV2	ASNEDRLNTEAF
TRBJ2-1	TRBV5-1	ASSLMTSDYNEQF
TRBJ2-3	TRBV11-2	ASSQGLASTDTQY
TRBJ2-3	TRBV7-3	ASSGTPTDTQY
TRBJ1-4	TRBV12-5	ASGPDRTNEKLF
TRBJ2-1	TRBV13	ASSSSSGYNEQF
TRBJ2-2	TRBV27	ASSQGIGELF
TRBJ2-3	TRBV5-1	ASSLSSGGDTQY
TRBJ1-2	TRBV15	ATSPRGGYGHT
TRBJ1-6	TRBV25-1	ASSEGMGQSSYNSPLH
TRBJ2-1	TRBV27	ASTFGTSGRGEQF
TRBJ2-7	TRBV29-1	SVEGRQGPGSYEQY
TRBJ2-7	TRBV6-5	ASSYSETSIHEQY
TRBJ2-7	TRBV2	ASREQGMFFYEQY
TRBJ2-7	TRBV27	ASRHNGAYEQY
TRBJ1-1	TRBV5-5	ASSPRQVEIDTEAF
TRBJ1-1	TRBV5-1	ASRDRDHEAF
TRBJ2-2	TRBV5-1	ASSLELAGYTGELF
TRBJ1-1	TRBV10-3	AISESYEGAKTEAF
TRBJ2-1	TRBV7-9	ASTGSYNEQF
TRBJ2-7	TRBV2	AGRDRDRGYEQY
TRBJ2-1	TRBV4-1	ASSQNRLAGYEQF
TRBJ2-2	TRBV7-2	ASSGRGQGGTGELF
TRBJ1-1	TRBV6-6	AVHHRVSEAF
TRBJ1-4	TRBV5-1	ASSPDTLYNEKLF
TRBJ2-1	TRBV11-2	ASERRGGLHEQF
TRBJ1-2	TRBV28	ASSVPGLYGYT